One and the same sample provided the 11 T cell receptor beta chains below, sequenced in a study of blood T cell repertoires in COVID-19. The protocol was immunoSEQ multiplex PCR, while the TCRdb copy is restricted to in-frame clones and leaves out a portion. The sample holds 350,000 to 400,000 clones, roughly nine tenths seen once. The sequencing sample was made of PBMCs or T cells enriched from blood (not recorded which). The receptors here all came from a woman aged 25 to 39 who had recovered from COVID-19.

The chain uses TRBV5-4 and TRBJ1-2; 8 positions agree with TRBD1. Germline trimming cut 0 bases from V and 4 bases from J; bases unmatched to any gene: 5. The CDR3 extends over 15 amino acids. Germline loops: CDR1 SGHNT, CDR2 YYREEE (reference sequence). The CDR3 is CASSLASGGLYGYTF. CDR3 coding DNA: TGTGCCAGCAGCTTGGCGTCAGGGGGCCTCTATGGCTACACCTTC.

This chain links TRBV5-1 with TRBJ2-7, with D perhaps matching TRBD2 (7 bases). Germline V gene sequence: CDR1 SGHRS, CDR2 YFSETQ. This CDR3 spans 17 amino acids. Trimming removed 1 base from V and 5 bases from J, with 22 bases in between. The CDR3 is CASSLPSRGQGPNEQYF. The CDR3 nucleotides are TGCGCCAGCAGCTTGCCCTCGCGGGGGCAGGGCCCAAACGAGCAGTACTTC.

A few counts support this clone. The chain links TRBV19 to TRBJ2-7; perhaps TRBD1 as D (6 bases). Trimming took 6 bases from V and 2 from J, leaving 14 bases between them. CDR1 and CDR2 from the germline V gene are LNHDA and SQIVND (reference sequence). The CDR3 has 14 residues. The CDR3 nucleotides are TGTGCCAGTAGCGCAGGGGCCGAACCCTACGAGCAGTACTTC. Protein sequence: CASSAGAEPYEQYF.

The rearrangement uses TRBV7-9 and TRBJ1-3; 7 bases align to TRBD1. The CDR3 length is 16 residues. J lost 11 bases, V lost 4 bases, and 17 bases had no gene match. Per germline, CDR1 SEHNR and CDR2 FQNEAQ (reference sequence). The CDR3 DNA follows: TGTGCCAGCAGCTCAACCCTCCGGGACAGCCGCTTCTCCATATATTTT. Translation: CASSSTLRDSRFSIYF.

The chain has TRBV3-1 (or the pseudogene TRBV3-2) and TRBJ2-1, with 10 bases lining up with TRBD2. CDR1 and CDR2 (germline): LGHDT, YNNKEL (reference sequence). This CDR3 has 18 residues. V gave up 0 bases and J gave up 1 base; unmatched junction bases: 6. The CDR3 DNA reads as TGTGCCAGCAGCCAAGATGTACGACTAGCGGGTTCCTACAATGAGCAGTTCTTC. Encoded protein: CASSQDVRLAGSYNEQFF.

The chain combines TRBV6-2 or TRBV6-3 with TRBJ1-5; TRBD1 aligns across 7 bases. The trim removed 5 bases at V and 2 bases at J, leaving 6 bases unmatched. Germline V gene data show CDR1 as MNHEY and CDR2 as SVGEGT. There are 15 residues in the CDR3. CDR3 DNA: TGTGCCAGCAGTGATCAGGGGGTTGGCAATCAGCCCCAGCATTTT. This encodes CASSDQGVGNQPQHF.

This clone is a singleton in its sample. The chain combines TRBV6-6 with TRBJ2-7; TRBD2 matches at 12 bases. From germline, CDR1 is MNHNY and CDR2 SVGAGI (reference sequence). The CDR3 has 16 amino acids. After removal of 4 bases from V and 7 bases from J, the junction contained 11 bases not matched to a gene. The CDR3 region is CASSSRLAGVYNEQYF. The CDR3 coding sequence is TGTGCCAGCAGTTCCCGACTAGCGGGGGTCTATAATGAGCAGTACTTC.

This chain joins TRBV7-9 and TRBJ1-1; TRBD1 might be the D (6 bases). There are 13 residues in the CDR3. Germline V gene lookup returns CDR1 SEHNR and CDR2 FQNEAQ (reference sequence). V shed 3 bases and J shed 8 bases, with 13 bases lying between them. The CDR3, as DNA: TGTGCCAGCAGCTTGACAGGCCTCGGGGAAGCTTTCTTT. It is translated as CASSLTGLGEAFF.

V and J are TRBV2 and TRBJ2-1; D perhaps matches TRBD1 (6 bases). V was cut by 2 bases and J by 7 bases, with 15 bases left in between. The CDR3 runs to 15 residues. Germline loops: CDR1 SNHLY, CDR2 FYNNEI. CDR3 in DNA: TGTGCCAGCAGTGAATGGGGGAGAAGGGGGAATGAGCAGTTCTTC. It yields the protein CASSEWGRRGNEQFF.

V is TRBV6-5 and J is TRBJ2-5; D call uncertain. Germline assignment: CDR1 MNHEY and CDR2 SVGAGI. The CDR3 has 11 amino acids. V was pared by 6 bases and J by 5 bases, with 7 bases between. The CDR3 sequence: CASSYSETQYF. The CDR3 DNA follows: TGTGCCAGCAGCTACAGCGAGACCCAGTACTTC.

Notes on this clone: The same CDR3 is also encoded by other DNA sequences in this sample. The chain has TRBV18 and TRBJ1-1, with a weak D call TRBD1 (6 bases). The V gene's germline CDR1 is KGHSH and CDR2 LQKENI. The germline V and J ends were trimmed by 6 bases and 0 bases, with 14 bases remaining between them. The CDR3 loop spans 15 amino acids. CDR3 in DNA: TGTGCCAGCTCGCCAAAGCAGGGGCTGAACACTGAAGCTTTCTTT. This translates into CASSPKQGLNTEAFF.